This TCR beta chain emerged from a study of regulatory T cells in long-lasting Graves disease. The authors built TCR beta libraries using iRepertoire HTBI primers and Arm-PCR of CDR3 regions. Using its own MiXCR run on the multiplex PCR reads, TCRdb lists one record per CDR3 protein. This table holds some 340,000 distinct CDR3 sequences, 12% found once. The V segment lost 4 bases and the J segment 6 bases; nucleotides outside the gene matches: 12. The V gene's germline CDR1 is MNHEY and CDR2 SVGEGT. The CDR3 runs 16 residues. Study-wide results and caveats: Among samples with persistent disease, TRBV28, TRBJ1-2 and TRBJ2-5 were favored.

Time point defined: newly diagnosed GD, antithyroid drugs for less than 3 months. Scientists built the TCR library using RNA that was extracted from PBMCs. This clonotype was seen repeatedly, ten times or more. Its antigen is unknown. The data were also submitted as part of a second study, on T cells in Graves' hyperthyroidism and ophthalmopathy. As that study records: With the HTBI primer set, the TCR CDR3 went through a first round of RT-PCR.

The chain employs TRBV6-2 or TRBV6-3 and TRBJ2-1; 7 positions agree with TRBD2. The TCR was taken from a woman between 18 and 30 years old with Graves disease. Specimen: peripheral blood mononuclear cells (PBMCs), collected at new diagnosis, from a patient treated with antithyroid drugs. CDR3 nucleotides: TGTGCCAGCAGTTGGCCCGTGGGCGGGAGATCCAATGAGCAGTTCTTC. This codes for CASSWPVGGRSNEQFF.